The following is a T cell receptor (beta chain) sequence with its context. Its antigen is not identified. PCR used 60 Vbeta primers and 13 Jbeta primers. Here immunoSEQ multiplex PCR was the method, and the copy in TCRdb shows in-frame clones only, minus some. This table has about 160,000 clones, approximately 80% appearing once. This entry belongs to a study of cytomegalovirus exposure and HLA in healthy donors. Study findings and constraints: The authors judged a highly shared variant cluster likely a sequencing artifact. Being productive about 90% or about 30% of the time was typical of most TCR beta V segments in an earlier analysis.

Germline lookup yields CDR1 MDHEN and CDR2 SYDVKM. Germline trimming cut 6 bases from V and 5 bases from J; bases unmatched to any gene: 8. The CDR3 has 15 amino acids. The chain uses TRBV28 and TRBJ1-5; 9 bases are shared with TRBD1. Sequenced material: PBMCs. This sequence originates from a man aged 30 to 39 in good health and CMV-seronegative. The CDR3 DNA is TGTGCCAGCAGAACGGGACAGGGTACCCATCAGCCCCAGCATTTT. Amino acids: CASRTGQGTHQPQHF.